The rows below give T cell receptor beta chains drawn from one sample of a study of T cells in tumors after PD-1 blockade. Sequencing used immunoSEQ multiplex PCR; TCRdb keeps in-frame clones, though not all of them. The data show approximately 50,000 clones, more than 60% seen once. Sequencing was performed on PBMCs, taken before anti-PD-1 therapy. These receptors originate from a human donor with advanced basal cell or squamous cell carcinoma (not recorded which). CDR3s include the opening cysteine and the closing phenylalanine or tryptophan. The D gene is left open where the match is weak. Only part of the rows carry a size: once, few, many, or a class if the clone is expanded.

v_gene,abundance,j_gene,d_gene,CDR3nt,CDR3aa
TRBV7-6,.,TRBJ1-4,TRBD1,TGTGCCAGCAGCTTAGCCCACCCCGGGACAGGGGGTCCTACCCCCAATGAAAAACTGTTTTTT,CASSLAHPGTGGPTPNEKLFF
TRBV7-6,few,TRBJ2-2,TRBD1,TGTGCCAGCAGCTTAGTACAGGGGGCCCCGATCGGGGAGCTGTTTTTT,CASSLVQGAPIGELFF
TRBV6-5,few,TRBJ1-2,.,TGTGCCAGCAGTTATGTGCAGGCATATGGCTACACCTTC,CASSYVQAYGYTF
TRBV5-6,large,TRBJ1-1,.,TGTGCCAGCAGCATTTCGGACTCAGGAGCGGAAAAAGCTTTCTTT,CASSISDSGAEKAFF
TRBV4-2,.,TRBJ2-5,.,TGTGCCAGCAGCCAGGAACCTCGGGGGACACGAGAGACCCAGTACTTC,CASSQEPRGTRETQYF
TRBV7-6,.,TRBJ2-7,TRBD1,TGTGCCAGCAGCCCTAAAACTACAGGGGATATCTACGAGCAGCAGTACTTC,CASSPKTTGDIYEQQYF
TRBV5-1,.,TRBJ1-2,.,TGCGCCAGCAGCTTCGCAGGGGCGGCCTATGGCTACACCTTC,CASSFAGAAYGYTF
TRBV18,.,TRBJ2-3,TRBD1,TGTGCCAGCTCTGAGGGACAGCCTCGCACAGATACGCAGTATTTT,CASSEGQPRTDTQYF
TRBV6-1,.,TRBJ1-1,.,TGTGCCAGCAGTGAAGCGATCCCAGGGCAAACTGAAGCTTTCTTT,CASSEAIPGQTEAFF
TRBV3-1/TRBV3-2,.,TRBJ2-5,.,TGTGCCAGCAGCCAAGATTGGAGCCAAGAGACCCAGTACTTC,CASSQDWSQETQYF
TRBV27,.,TRBJ1-5,.,TGTGCCAGCAGTTTACAGCTCAATCAGCCCCAGCATTTT,CASSLQLNQPQHF
TRBV19,.,TRBJ2-1,.,TGTGCCAGTAGTATGCGGGTTAATGAGCAGTTCTTC,CASSMRVNEQFF
TRBV2,.,TRBJ1-6,.,TGTGCCAGCAGTGGGGAGGTTAATTCACCCCTCCACTTT,CASSGEVNSPLHF
TRBV29-1,.,TRBJ2-3,.,TGCAGCGCTGTTGACTCGAACGCAGATACGCAGTATTTT,CSAVDSNADTQYF
TRBV27,once,TRBJ2-7,TRBD1,TGTGCCAGCAGTTTAGCCCAGGGGGCTGTCTACGAGCAGTACTTC,CASSLAQGAVYEQYF
TRBV6-5,.,TRBJ2-1,.,TGTGCCAGCACGGGGGACGGCAGGGAGGATGAGCAGTTCTTC,CASTGDGREDEQFF
TRBV4-2,few,TRBJ2-1,.,TGTGCCAGCAGCCAAAGGACTAATGAGCAGTTCTTC,CASSQRTNEQFF
TRBV5-1,.,TRBJ1-6,.,TGCGCCAGCAGCCTAGAAGGGGCGTCCCATAATTCACCCCTCCACTTT,CASSLEGASHNSPLHF
TRBV5-6,.,TRBJ1-3,.,TGTGCCAGCAGCTTGGGGACTGAAAACACCATATATTTT,CASSLGTENTIYF
TRBV29-1,.,TRBJ2-5,.,TGCAGCGCGGGACCTCAAGAGACCCAGTACTTC,CSAGPQETQYF
TRBV7-9,.,TRBJ1-2,.,TGTGCCAGCAGCCTACAGGGATCCCTCACTGGCTACACCTTC,CASSLQGSLTGYTF
TRBV5-1,.,TRBJ2-5,.,TGCGCCAGCAGCCCGAGGACTCCTAATCTGGAGACCCAGTACTTC,CASSPRTPNLETQYF
TRBV28,.,TRBJ1-3,TRBD1,TGTGCCAGCAGTCCCGACAGGGGCCACACCATATATTTT,CASSPDRGHTIYF
TRBV4-1,.,TRBJ2-2,.,TGCGCCAGCAGCCCTCTTACAGGGTTCACCGGGGAGCTGTTTTTT,CASSPLTGFTGELFF
TRBV7-2,.,TRBJ2-2,.,TGTGCCAGCAGCTTAGATTCAGTTGGAACGAACACCGGGGAGCTGTTTTTT,CASSLDSVGTNTGELFF
TRBV27,few,TRBJ2-1,TRBD1,TGTGCCAGCAGTTTCGGACAGGGAAGACCGTCAACCCGCTACAATGAGCAGTTCTTC,CASSFGQGRPSTRYNEQFF
TRBV19,few,TRBJ1-5,.,TGTGCCAGTAGTATAGATCATGGAGGGGGTCGGAATCAGCCCCAGCATTTT,CASSIDHGGGRNQPQHF